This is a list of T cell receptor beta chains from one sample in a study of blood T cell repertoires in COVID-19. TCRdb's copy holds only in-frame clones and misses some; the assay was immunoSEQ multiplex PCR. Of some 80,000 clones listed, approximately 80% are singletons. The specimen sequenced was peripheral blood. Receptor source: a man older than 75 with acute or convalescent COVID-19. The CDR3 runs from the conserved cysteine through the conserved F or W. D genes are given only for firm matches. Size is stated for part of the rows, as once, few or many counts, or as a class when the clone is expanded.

CDR3 DNA: TGTGCCAGCAGCGTAGTCGGGGTTTTCGGCGAGCAGTTCTTC; CDR3 protein: CASSVVGVFGEQFF; clone size: NA; D gene: NA; V gene: TRBV9; J gene: TRBJ2-1
CDR3 DNA: TGTGCCAGCAGCTTAGACGGAGGGGCAGGAGGCTACACCTTC; CDR3 protein: CASSLDGGAGGYTF; clone size: NA; D gene: NA; V gene: TRBV7-9; J gene: TRBJ1-2
CDR3 DNA: TGTGCCAGCAGCTCGGGACAGGGGGGCACAGATACGCAGTATTTT; CDR3 protein: CASSSGQGGTDTQYF; clone size: NA; D gene: TRBD1; V gene: TRBV5-8; J gene: TRBJ2-3
CDR3 DNA: TGTGCCAGCTCCCCTCGACAGGGCAACTACGAGCAGTACTTC; CDR3 protein: CASSPRQGNYEQYF; clone size: few; D gene: TRBD1; V gene: TRBV18; J gene: TRBJ2-7
CDR3 DNA: TGTGCTAGCAGCGTTGGACTAGCGGGTTACAATGAGCAGTTCTTC; CDR3 protein: CASSVGLAGYNEQFF; clone size: once; D gene: TRBD2; V gene: TRBV7-7; J gene: TRBJ2-1
CDR3 DNA: TGCGCCAGCAGCCTTGGACTAGTAGTGAACAATGAGCAGTTCTTC; CDR3 protein: CASSLGLVVNNEQFF; clone size: NA; D gene: TRBD2; V gene: TRBV4-3; J gene: TRBJ2-1
CDR3 DNA: TGTGCCAGCAGCCCGGGACAGGCCCAAGAGACCCAGTACTTC; CDR3 protein: CASSPGQAQETQYF; clone size: NA; D gene: TRBD1; V gene: TRBV5-4; J gene: TRBJ2-5
CDR3 DNA: TGTGCCATCAGCAAAGGGACTGGCCTAGGGTACGAGCAGTACTTC; CDR3 protein: CAISKGTGLGYEQYF; clone size: NA; D gene: NA; V gene: TRBV10-3; J gene: TRBJ2-7
CDR3 DNA: TGTGCCAGCAGTTACTCAGAAGGGCCAGGGAAACTGTTTTTT; CDR3 protein: CASSYSEGPGKLFF; clone size: NA; D gene: NA; V gene: TRBV6-6; J gene: TRBJ1-4
CDR3 DNA: TGCAGTGCTTATTACAATGAGCAGTTCTTC; CDR3 protein: CSAYYNEQFF; clone size: NA; D gene: NA; V gene: TRBV20-1; J gene: TRBJ2-1
CDR3 DNA: TGTGCCAGCAGCGGGACAGGGATTAAGGACGAGCAGTACTTC; CDR3 protein: CASSGTGIKDEQYF; clone size: NA; D gene: TRBD1; V gene: TRBV27; J gene: TRBJ2-7
CDR3 DNA: TGTGCCAGCAGCCAACAGCTAGCGACGGATGAGCAGTTCTTC; CDR3 protein: CASSQQLATDEQFF; clone size: NA; D gene: NA; V gene: TRBV3-1/TRBV3-2; J gene: TRBJ2-1
CDR3 DNA: TGTGCCGCGGGGGACAGGGCACCTTCGATGGGCACTGAAGCTTTCTTT; CDR3 protein: CAAGDRAPSMGTEAFF; clone size: NA; D gene: TRBD1; V gene: TRBV6-6; J gene: TRBJ1-1
CDR3 DNA: TGTGCCAGCACCCCGGACAGGGTAATGTACCAAGAGACCCAGTACTTC; CDR3 protein: CASTPDRVMYQETQYF; clone size: NA; D gene: TRBD1; V gene: TRBV11-1; J gene: TRBJ2-5